This T cell receptor beta chain was captured in a study of a mutant IDH1 vaccine in newly diagnosed glioma. The table lists this clone with a count of one. Other DNA sequences from this sample encode an identical CDR3 as well. Clones were sequenced by immunoSEQ multiplex PCR, and TCRdb holds only the in-frame ones, with some missing. The profile shows tens of thousands of clones, more than 65% of them singletons. Sample time point: baseline, week 1 (first vaccination visit). Treatment given: pre-vaccination baseline after standard-of-care therapy. The length of the CDR3 is 15 residues. V lost 3 bases, J lost 3 bases, and 15 bases lay in between. In germline, CDR1 is MGHRA, CDR2 YSYEKL.

The chain has TRBV4-1 and TRBJ2-7; tentatively, D is TRBD2 (7 bases). Sequences were derived from PBMCs, sampled from a glioma patient treated with radiotherapy, temozolomide or both. The receptor comes from a man aged 35-49 years with glioma. Some clones in this sample may be carry-over from other donors' samples. CDR3 nucleotide sequence: TGCGCCAGCAGCCAGGGTAGGGGGGGGGACTACGAGCAGTACTTC. Protein product: CASSQGRGGDYEQYF.